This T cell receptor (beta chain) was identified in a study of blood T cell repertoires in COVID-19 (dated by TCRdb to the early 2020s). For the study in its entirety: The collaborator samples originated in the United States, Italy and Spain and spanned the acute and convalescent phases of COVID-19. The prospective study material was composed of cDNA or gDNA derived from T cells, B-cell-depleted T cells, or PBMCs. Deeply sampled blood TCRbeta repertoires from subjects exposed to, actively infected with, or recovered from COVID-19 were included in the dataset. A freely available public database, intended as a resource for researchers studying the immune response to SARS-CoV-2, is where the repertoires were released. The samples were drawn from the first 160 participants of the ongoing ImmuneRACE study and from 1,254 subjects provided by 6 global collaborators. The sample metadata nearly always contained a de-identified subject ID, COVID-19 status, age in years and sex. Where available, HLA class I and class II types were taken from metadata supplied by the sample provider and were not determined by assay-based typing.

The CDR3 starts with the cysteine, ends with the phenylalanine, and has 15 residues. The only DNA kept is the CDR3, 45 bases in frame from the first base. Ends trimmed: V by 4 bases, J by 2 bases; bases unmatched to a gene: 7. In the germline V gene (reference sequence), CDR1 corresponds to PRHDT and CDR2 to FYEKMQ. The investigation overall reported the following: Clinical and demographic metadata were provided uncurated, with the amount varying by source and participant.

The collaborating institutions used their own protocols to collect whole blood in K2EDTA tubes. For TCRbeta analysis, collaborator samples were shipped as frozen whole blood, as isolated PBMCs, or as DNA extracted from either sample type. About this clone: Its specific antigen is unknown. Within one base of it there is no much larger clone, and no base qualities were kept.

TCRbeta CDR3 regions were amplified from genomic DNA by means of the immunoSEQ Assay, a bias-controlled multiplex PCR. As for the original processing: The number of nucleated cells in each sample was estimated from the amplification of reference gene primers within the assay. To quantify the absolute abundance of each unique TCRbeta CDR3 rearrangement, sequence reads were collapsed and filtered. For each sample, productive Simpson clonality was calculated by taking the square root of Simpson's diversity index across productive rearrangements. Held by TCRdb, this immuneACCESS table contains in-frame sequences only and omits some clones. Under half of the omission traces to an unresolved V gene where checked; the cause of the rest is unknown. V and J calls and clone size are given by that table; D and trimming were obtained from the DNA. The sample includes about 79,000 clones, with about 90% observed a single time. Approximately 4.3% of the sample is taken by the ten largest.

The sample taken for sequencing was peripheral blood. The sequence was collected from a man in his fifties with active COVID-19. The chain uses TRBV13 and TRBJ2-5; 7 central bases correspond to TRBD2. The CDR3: CASSYKAGPQETQYF. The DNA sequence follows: TGTGCCAGCAGCTACAAAGCGGGGCCTCAAGAGACCCAGTACTTC.